In its sample, the clone carrying this TCR beta chain was seen once. Here immunoSEQ multiplex PCR was the method, and the copy in TCRdb shows in-frame clones only, minus some. The table includes approximately 100,000 clones, about 87% detected once. These data are taken from a study of blood T cell repertoires in COVID-19. Study-level information: T cells, B-cell-depleted T cells, or PBMCs provided the cDNA or gDNA that served as material.

Germline loops: CDR1 SGDLS, CDR2 YYNGEE. V gave up 2 bases and J gave up 5 bases; unmatched junction bases: 8. There are 17 residues in the CDR3. The clonotype comes from a man aged 50-59 years with acute or convalescent COVID-19. This chain uses TRBV9 with TRBJ2-4, with 12 bases that match TRBD2. Specimen: peripheral blood. In nucleotides, the CDR3 is TGTGCCAGCAGCGTTGGGGCTAGCGGGAGGGCCCAAAACATTCAGTACTTC. Its protein is CASSVGASGRAQNIQYF.